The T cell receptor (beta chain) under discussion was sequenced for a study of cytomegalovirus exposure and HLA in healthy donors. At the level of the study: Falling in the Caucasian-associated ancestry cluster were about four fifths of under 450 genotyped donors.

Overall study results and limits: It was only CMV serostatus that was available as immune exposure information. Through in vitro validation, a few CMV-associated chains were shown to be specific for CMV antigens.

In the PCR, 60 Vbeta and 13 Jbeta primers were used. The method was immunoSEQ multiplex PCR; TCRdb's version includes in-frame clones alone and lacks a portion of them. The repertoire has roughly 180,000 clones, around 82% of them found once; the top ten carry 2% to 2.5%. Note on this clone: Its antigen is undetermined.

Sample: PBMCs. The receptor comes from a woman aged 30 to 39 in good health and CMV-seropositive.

CDR3 residues: CASSAPRGFSEKLFF. In DNA form, the CDR3 reads TGTGCCAGCAGTGCTCCCAGGGGGTTTTCGGAAAAACTGTTTTTT. The V gene is TRBV25-1, the J gene TRBJ1-4; 7 positions match TRBD1. Germline CDR1 MGHDK, CDR2 SYGVNS. The CDR3 runs 15 residues. V lost 4 bases and J lost 8; bases outside the gene matches: 10.